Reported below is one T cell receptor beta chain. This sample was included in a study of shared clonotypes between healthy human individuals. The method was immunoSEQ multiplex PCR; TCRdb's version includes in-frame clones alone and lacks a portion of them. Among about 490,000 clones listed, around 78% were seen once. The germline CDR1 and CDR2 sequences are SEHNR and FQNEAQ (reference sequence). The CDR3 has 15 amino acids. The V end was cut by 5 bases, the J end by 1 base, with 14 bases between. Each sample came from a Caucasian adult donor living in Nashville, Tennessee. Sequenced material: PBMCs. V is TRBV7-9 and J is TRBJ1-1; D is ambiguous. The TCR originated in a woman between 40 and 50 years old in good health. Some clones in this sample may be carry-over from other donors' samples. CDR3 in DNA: TGTGCCAGCAGCCAGACGACTTTAACGAACACTGAAGCTTTCTTT. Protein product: CASSQTTLTNTEAFF.